This entry describes one TCR beta chain. Sequenced by immunoSEQ multiplex PCR; TCRdb stores in-frame clones only, minus some. This table has 72,000 or so clones, around nine tenths appearing once. This record comes from a study of blood T cell repertoires in COVID-19. Sequencing was done on a sample of peripheral blood. This receptor was taken from a woman aged 55-75 years with acute or convalescent COVID-19.

CDR3 loop: CASSDRVTGKAYEQYF. In DNA, the CDR3 is TGTGCCAGCTCAGACAGGGTAACGGGAAAAGCCTACGAGCAGTACTTC. V usage is TRBV18 and J usage is TRBJ2-7; 7 nucleotides align to TRBD1. The V segment lost 5 bases and the J segment 2 bases; nucleotides outside the gene matches: 12. The CDR3 is 16 amino acids. CDR1 is KGHSH and CDR2 is LQKENI in the germline V gene.